This TCR beta chain was documented in a study of blood T cell repertoires in COVID-19. Study as a whole: Nucleic acid was either cDNA or gDNA, and it came from T cells, B-cell-depleted T cells, or PBMCs.

This CDR3 has 15 residues. The V segment lost 0 bases and the J segment 5 bases; nucleotides outside the gene matches: 4. The germline gives CDR1 MNHEY, CDR2 SVGAGI. The table came from immunoSEQ multiplex PCR; TCRdb's copy has only in-frame clones and leaves some out. The sample holds over 350,000 clones, about 89% seen once. Sequenced input: peripheral blood. This receptor was identified in a woman in her thirties with acute or convalescent COVID-19. V is TRBV6-5 and J is TRBJ1-1; TRBD1 matches 9 bases. Here the CDR3 reads CASSYSLGTGTEAFF. The CDR3 nucleotides read TGTGCCAGCAGTTACTCCCTCGGGACAGGGACTGAAGCTTTCTTT.